The 15 T cell receptor beta chains presented below share a single source sample, sequenced in a study of regulatory T cells in long-lasting Graves disease. As to time point: persistent/refractory GD, antithyroid drugs over 5 years with positive TRAb. RNA from PBMCs was the source of the TCR library. With iRepertoire HTBI primers and Arm-PCR of CDR3 regions, TCR beta libraries were built. TCRdb fed the multiplex PCR reads into MiXCR, producing one record per CDR3 protein. The sample has approximately 350,000 distinct CDR3 sequences, roughly 25% seen once. This material consisted of peripheral blood mononuclear cells (PBMCs), taken when the disease was refractory, from a patient treated with antithyroid drugs. The receptors here all came from a woman aged 40 to 50 with Graves disease.

The rearrangement joins TRBV28 to TRBJ2-3; a possible D gene is TRBD2 (6 bases). CDR3 length: 14 residues. Germline CDR1 reads MDHEN; CDR2 reads SYDVKM. Trimming removed 6 bases from V and 4 bases from J, with 14 bases in between. In DNA, the CDR3 is TGTGCCAGCAGCTCCGGGACTCTGGCAGATACGCAGTATTTT. This gives the protein CASSSGTLADTQYF.

This clonotype was picked up many times. V usage is TRBV11-2 and J usage is TRBJ1-6, with D perhaps matching TRBD1 (5 bases). With 1 base removed from V and 9 bases from J, the gap between germline ends came to 13 bases. CDR1 SGHAT and CDR2 FQNNGV come from the germline V gene. The CDR3 length is 15 residues. This chain's CDR3 is CASSLVWGNGSPLHF. Here the CDR3 DNA reads TGTGCCAGCAGCTTAGTATGGGGGAATGGTTCACCCCTCCACTTT.

This clonotype was seen only a few times. The chain joins TRBV29-1 to TRBJ1-1, with D perhaps TRBD1 (6 bases). This CDR3 spans 16 amino acids. The germline V gene has CDR1 SQVTM and CDR2 ANQGSEA. The V and J ends lost 5 bases and 11 bases respectively, with 30 bases between them. CDR3 bases: TGCAGCGTTCTGATAACGGGACATCTAGGACACACGGGCGCTTTCTTT. Translating gives CSVLITGHLGHTGAFF.

The chain joins TRBV5-1 to TRBJ2-5; D may be TRBD1 (6 bases). Germline values: CDR1 SGHRS, CDR2 YFSETQ. The CDR3 has 16 amino acids. V was shortened by 0 bases and J by 5 bases, with 17 bases between the two germline ends. In DNA, the CDR3 is TGCGCCAGCAGCTTGGGTGCAGGGGTGACCCCGGAGACCCAGTACTTC. It encodes CASSLGAGVTPETQYF.

This clonotype was counted only a few times. This chain joins TRBV7-3 and TRBJ1-6, with D maybe TRBD1 (5 bases). The V end lost 1 base, the J end lost 11 bases, and 9 bases lay between the germline ends. Germline V CDR1 and CDR2: SGHTA, FQGTGA. There are 13 residues in the CDR3. This chain's CDR3 is CASSLRPGAPLHF. The DNA for the CDR3 is TGTGCCAGCAGCTTAAGGCCGGGGGCACCCCTCCACTTT.

This clonotype was recorded at least ten times. This sequence joins TRBV11-2 and TRBJ2-7; possibly TRBD2 for D (5 bases). V was shortened by 5 bases and J by 1 base, with 12 bases between the two germline ends. The CDR3 runs 14 residues. The germline V gene has CDR1 SGHAT and CDR2 FQNNGV. The DNA for the CDR3 is TGTGCCAGCAGCCACCACGGGAAATCCTACGAGCAGTACTTC. Amino acids: CASSHHGKSYEQYF.

Here the CDR3 DNA reads TGTGCCAGCAGCTTTGTAGGAGAGCCGGGTTGGAACGAGCAGTACTTC. This sequence encodes CASSFVGEPGWNEQYF. The chain employs TRBV7-2 and TRBJ2-7; D remains unclear. Germline V gene data show CDR1 as SGHTA and CDR2 as FQGNSA. The CDR3 totals 16 residues. V lost 3 bases and J lost 5, with 20 bases in between.

This clonotype was found many times. The CDR3 sequence: CASSRTGATLSNQPQHF. CDR3 DNA sequence: TGTGCCAGCAGCCGGACAGGGGCGACCCTGAGCAATCAGCCCCAGCATTTT. This chain joins TRBV27 and TRBJ1-5; 9 bases are shared with TRBD1. The CDR3 has 17 amino acids. V lost 6 bases and J lost 1; bases outside the gene matches: 10. Per the germline V gene, CDR1 is MNHEY and CDR2 is SMNVEV (reference sequence).

This clonotype was observed a single time. This chain uses TRBV7-9 with TRBJ1-4, with D possibly TRBD1 on 5 matching bases. V lost 10 bases and J 5 bases, leaving 17 bases between the germline ends. Per the germline V gene, CDR1 is SEHNR and CDR2 is FQNEAQ (reference sequence). The CDR3 is made up of 14 amino acids. In DNA, the CDR3 is TGTGCCATACTATCGACAGCGGGGAATGAAAAACTGTTTTTT. This codes for CAILSTAGNEKLFF. Together with reference TRBV7-9 and TRBJ1-4, the CDR3 gives the full variable domain: DTGVSQNPRHKITKRGQNVTFRCDPISEHNRLYWYRQTLGQGPEFLTYFQNEAQLEKSRLLSDRFSAERPKGSFSTLEIQRTEQGDSAMYLCAILSTAGNEKLFFGSGTQLSVL.

A few counts support this clonotype. The V and J genes are TRBV3-1 and TRBJ1-2, with a weak D call TRBD1 (5 bases). The V gene's germline CDR1 is LGHDT and CDR2 YNNKEL (reference sequence). V was shortened by 3 bases and J by 4 bases, with 12 bases between the two germline ends. The CDR3 is 14 amino acids. The CDR3 loop reads CASSQVDRPYGYTF. CDR3 coding DNA: TGTGCCAGCAGCCAGGTAGACAGACCCTATGGCTACACCTTC.

V and J are TRBV4-1 and TRBJ2-7; TRBD2 is a possible D gene (7 bases). CDR3 size: 15 residues. Trimming shortened V by 2 bases and J by 4 bases, and 15 bases separated the two germline ends. Germline CDR1 and CDR2: MGHRA and YSYEKL. The CDR3 nucleotides read TGCGCCAGCAGCCAACGACGGGGGGCCTTATACGAGCAGTACTTC. Protein product: CASSQRRGALYEQYF.

The chain has TRBV11-2 and TRBJ2-1; 9 nucleotides line up with TRBD1. The CDR3 covers 18 residues. The trim removed 1 base at V and 2 bases at J, leaving 9 bases unmatched. From germline, CDR1 is SGHAT and CDR2 FQNNGV. The CDR3 loop reads CASSLVVPGTGTYNEQFF. DNA for the CDR3: TGTGCCAGCAGCTTAGTAGTGCCTGGGACAGGGACCTACAATGAGCAGTTCTTC.

This clonotype was seen ten or more times. CDR3 DNA: TGTGCCAGCAGCTCCCTCGGGGGCTACGAGCAGTACTTC. Protein: CASSSLGGYEQYF. The J gene is TRBJ2-7, the V gene TRBV13; D might be TRBD2 (6 bases). The CDR3 is 13 residues long. V was pared by 4 bases and J by 3 bases, with 10 bases between. The V gene's germline CDR1 is PRHDT and CDR2 FYEKMQ (reference sequence).

There are many counts of this clonotype. The chain uses TRBV2 and TRBJ2-7; no reliable D call. The ends were cut back, 7 bases at V and 1 base at J, with 11 bases in the middle. Looked up from germline, CDR1 is SNHLY and CDR2 is FYNNEI. The CDR3 loop spans 13 amino acids. The CDR3 DNA sequence: TGTGCCAGCAAAGGTTCTAGGTCCTACGAGCAGTACTTC. Amino acids: CASKGSRSYEQYF.

This clonotype appeared many times. The chain has TRBV28 and TRBJ1-5, with D possibly TRBD1 on 6 matching bases. V was cut by 7 bases and J by 1 base, with 11 bases left in between. The CDR3 has 14 amino acids. The germline V gene has CDR1 MDHEN and CDR2 SYDVKM. CDR3 bases: TGTGCCAGCATCATACAGGGCAGCAATCAGCCCCAGCATTTT. This translates into CASIIQGSNQPQHF.